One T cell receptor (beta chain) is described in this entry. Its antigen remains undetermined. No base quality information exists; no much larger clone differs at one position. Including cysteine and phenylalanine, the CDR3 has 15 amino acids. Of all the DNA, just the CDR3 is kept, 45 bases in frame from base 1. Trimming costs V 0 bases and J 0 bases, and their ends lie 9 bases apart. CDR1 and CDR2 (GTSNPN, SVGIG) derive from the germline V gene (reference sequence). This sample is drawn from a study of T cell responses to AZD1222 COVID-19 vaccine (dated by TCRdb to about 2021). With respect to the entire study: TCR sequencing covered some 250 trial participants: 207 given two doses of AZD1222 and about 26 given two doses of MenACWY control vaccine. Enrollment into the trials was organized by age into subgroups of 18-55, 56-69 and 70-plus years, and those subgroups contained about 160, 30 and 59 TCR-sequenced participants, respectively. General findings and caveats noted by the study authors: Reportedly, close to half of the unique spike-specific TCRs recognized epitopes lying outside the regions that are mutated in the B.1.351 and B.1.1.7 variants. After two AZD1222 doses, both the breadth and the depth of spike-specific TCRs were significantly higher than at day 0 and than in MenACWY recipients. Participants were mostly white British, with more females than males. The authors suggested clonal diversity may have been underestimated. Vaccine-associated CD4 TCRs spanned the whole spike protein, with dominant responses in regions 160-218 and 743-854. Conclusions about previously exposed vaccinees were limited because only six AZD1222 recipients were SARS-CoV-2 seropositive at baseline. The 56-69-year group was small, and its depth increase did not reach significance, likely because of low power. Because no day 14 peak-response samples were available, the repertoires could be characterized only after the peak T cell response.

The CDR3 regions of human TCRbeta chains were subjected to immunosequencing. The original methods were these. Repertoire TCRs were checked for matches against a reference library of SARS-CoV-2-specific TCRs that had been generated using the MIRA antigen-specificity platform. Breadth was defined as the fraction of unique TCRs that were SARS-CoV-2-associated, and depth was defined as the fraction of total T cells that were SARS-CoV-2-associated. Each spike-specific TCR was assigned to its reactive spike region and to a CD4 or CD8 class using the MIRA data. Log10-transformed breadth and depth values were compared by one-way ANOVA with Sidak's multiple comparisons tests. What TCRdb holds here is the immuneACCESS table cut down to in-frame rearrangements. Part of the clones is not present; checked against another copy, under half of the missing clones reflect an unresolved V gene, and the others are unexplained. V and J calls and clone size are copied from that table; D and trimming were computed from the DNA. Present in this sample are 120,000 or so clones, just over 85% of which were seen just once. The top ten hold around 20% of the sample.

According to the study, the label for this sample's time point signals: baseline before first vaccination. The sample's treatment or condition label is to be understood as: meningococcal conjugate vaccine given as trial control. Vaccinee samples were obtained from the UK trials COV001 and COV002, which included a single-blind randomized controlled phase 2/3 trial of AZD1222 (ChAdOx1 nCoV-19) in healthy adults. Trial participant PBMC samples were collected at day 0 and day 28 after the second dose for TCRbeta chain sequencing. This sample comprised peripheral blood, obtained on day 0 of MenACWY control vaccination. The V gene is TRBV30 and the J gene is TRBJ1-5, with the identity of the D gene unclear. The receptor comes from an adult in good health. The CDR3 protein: CAWSVGPNSNQPQHF. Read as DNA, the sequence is TGTGCCTGGAGTGTTGGCCCTAATAGCAATCAGCCCCAGCATTTT.